Reported below is one TCR beta chain. Its target is not known. The data originate from a study of T and B cells in COVID-19 patients. Findings and caveats of the study: Exclusive to the recovered cohort were approximately 2,300 TCR clusters, 31 of them with low generation probability.

The germline V and J ends were trimmed by 5 bases and 4 bases, with 18 bases remaining between them. Germline CDR1 MNHEY, CDR2 SVGAGI. The CDR3 sequence is 16 residues long. TRB rearrangements were amplified by multiplex PCR with BIOMED2 TRB-A/B primers. TCRdb itself ran the multiplex PCR reads through MiXCR, one entry per CDR3 protein. Here the sample spans 20,000 or so distinct CDR3 sequences, about a third being singletons. From blood, about 230-500 ng of genomic DNA served as TRB template. This clonotype was sampled from a human donor who had recovered from COVID-19. The chain recombines TRBV6-5 with TRBJ1-5; perhaps TRBD1 as D (5 bases). The sequenced material came from blood. Here the CDR3 DNA reads TGTGCCAGCAGTGAGGGTCGGGGCTCGGGGAATCAGCCCCAGCATTTT. Protein product: CASSEGRGSGNQPQHF.